The next 22 T cell receptor beta chains were all read from a single sample in a study of beta chain features in type 1 diabetes. TCRB transcripts that were expressed got sequenced, as all of the isolated RNA had been reverse transcribed. Libraries were prepared by immunoSEQ multiplex PCR; TCRdb keeps only in-frame clonotypes and omits some of them. The sample yields just over 450,000 clones, 30% seen once. The material sequenced was naive CD4+ T cells from blood. These receptors all stem from a man between 18 and 35 years old in good health.

The chain links TRBV15 to TRBJ2-5; D possibly corresponds to TRBD1 (5 bases). The CDR3 has 18 residues. CDR1 LNHNV and CDR2 YYDKDF come from the germline V gene (reference sequence). V was cut by 3 bases and J by 4 bases, with 24 bases left in between. Here the CDR3 reads CATSRSPAGRDDGETQYF. CDR3 in DNA: TGTGCCACCAGCAGGTCCCCGGCTGGCAGGGATGACGGAGAGACCCAGTACTTC.

The chain couples TRBV11-3 to TRBJ2-5, with D perhaps assigned TRBD1 or TRBD2 (6 bases each). Deletions cut 5 bases from V and 3 bases from J, with 13 bases between. Germline CDR1 is SGHNT and CDR2 is YENEEA. This CDR3 is 14 amino acids long. The CDR3 bases are TGTGCCAGCAGCGTCGGGGGCGCGGAAGAGACCCAGTACTTC. Translation gives CASSVGGAEETQYF.

The V gene is TRBV19, the J gene TRBJ2-1, with 10 bases identical to TRBD2. J was trimmed by 9 bases and V by 5 bases; bases with no gene match: 1. Germline CDR1 and CDR2: LNHDA and SQIVND (reference sequence). The CDR3 length is 12 residues. CDR3 region: CASSSSGGEQFF. CDR3 nucleotide sequence: TGTGCCAGTAGTTCTAGCGGGGGTGAGCAGTTCTTC.

The table lists this clone with a few counts. The chain links TRBV25-1 to TRBJ2-1; 8 bases line up with TRBD2. Trimming at V came to 4 bases and at J to 3 bases, leaving 8 bases not matched to a gene. The CDR3 totals 16 residues. Germline CDR1 and CDR2: MGHDK and SYGVNS. CDR3 loop: CASSGTGREDYNEQFF. The CDR3 bases are TGTGCCAGCAGTGGGACTGGGCGGGAGGACTACAATGAGCAGTTCTTC.

V gene TRBV4-2 combines with J gene TRBJ2-7; D may be TRBD2 (6 bases). V gave up 0 bases and J gave up 2 bases, with 14 bases separating them. The germline CDR1 and CDR2 sequences are LGHNA and YNFKEQ. The length of the CDR3 is 16 residues. Here the CDR3 DNA reads TGTGCCAGCAGCCAAGAAGGGAGCGGGTTCCCCTACGAGCAGTACTTC. Its protein is CASSQEGSGFPYEQYF.

This clone was recorded a few times. V and J are TRBV30 and TRBJ1-2, with 7 bases lining up with TRBD1. CDR3 length: 12 residues. The V segment lost 3 bases and the J segment 7 bases; nucleotides outside the gene matches: 5. Germline V gene lookup returns CDR1 GTSNPN and CDR2 SVGIG (reference sequence). The CDR3 region is CAWRRDSRGYTF. The CDR3 DNA reads TGTGCCTGGAGGCGGGACAGCCGTGGCTACACCTTC. Supplemented by reference TRBV30 and TRBJ1-2, the full variable domain reads SQTIHQWPATLVQPVGSPLSLECTVEGTSNPNLYWYRQAAGRGLQLLFYSVGIGQISSEVPQNLSASRPQDRQFILSSKKLLLSDSGFYLCAWRRDSRGYTFGSGTRLTVV.

This chain connects TRBV5-1 to TRBJ2-3; 8 bases fit TRBD1. Trimming at V came to 0 bases and at J to 6 bases, leaving 3 bases not matched to a gene. The V gene's germline CDR1 is SGHRS and CDR2 YFSETQ. The CDR3 has 14 residues. The CDR3 DNA reads TGCGCCAGCAGCTTGGAGGACAGGGTGGATACGCAGTATTTT. Its protein is CASSLEDRVDTQYF. The full variable domain, in which reference TRBV5-1 and TRBJ2-3 provide the parts outside the CDR3, is KAGVTQTPRYLIKTRGQQVTLSCSPISGHRSVSWYQQTPGQGLQFLFEYFSETQRNKGNFPGRFSGRQFSNSRSEMNVSTLELGDSALYLCASSLEDRVDTQYFGPGTRLTVL.

This clone was seen more than once but under ten times. V gene TRBV5-1 combines with J gene TRBJ2-5; 10 bases are a match to TRBD2. Trimming removed 2 bases from V and 4 bases from J; junction bases left unmatched: 5. Germline V lookup: CDR1 SGHRS, CDR2 YFSETQ. CDR3 length: 15 amino acids. CDR3 nucleotide sequence: TGCGCCAGCAGCTTAGCGGGAGGGCCCTTAGAGACCCAGTACTTC. It yields the protein CASSLAGGPLETQYF.

V and J are TRBV10-3 and TRBJ2-7; D remains unclear. Trimming cost V 3 bases and J 3 bases, with 9 bases left between them. Germline lookup yields CDR1 ENHRY and CDR2 SYGVKD. The CDR3 loop spans 13 amino acids. CDR3 sequence: CAISDALGYEQYF. The CDR3 DNA is TGTGCCATCAGTGACGCCCTGGGCTACGAGCAGTACTTC.

This clone was counted between two and nine times. The CDR3 bases are TGTGCCAGCAGCGTAGGTCCCGGGAGGGCATACAATGAGCAGTTCTTC. Translation gives CASSVGPGRAYNEQFF. This chain connects TRBV9 to TRBJ2-1, with 8 nucleotides matching TRBD2. Germline CDR1 reads SGDLS; CDR2 reads YYNGEE. The CDR3 is 16 residues long. V was pared by 0 bases and J by 4 bases, with 6 bases of the junction left unmatched.

As regards this clone: Distinct nucleotide sequences in the sample also encode this CDR3. This rearrangement joins TRBV9 to TRBJ1-5; no firm D call. The CDR3 loop spans 14 amino acids. V dropped 0 bases and J dropped 7 bases, with 11 bases sitting between them. In germline, CDR1 is SGDLS, CDR2 YYNGEE. CDR3 in DNA: TGTGCCAGCAGCGTAGATCCGGGAAACCAGCCCCAGCATTTT. Residues: CASSVDPGNQPQHF. Full variable domain (remainder filled in from reference TRBV9 and TRBJ1-5): DSGVTQTPKHLITATGQRVTLRCSPRSGDLSVYWYQQSLDQGLQFLIQYYNGEERAKGNILERFSAQQFPDLHSELNLSSLELGDSALYFCASSVDPGNQPQHFGDGTRLSIL.

The chain uses TRBV13 and TRBJ2-1; D is perhaps TRBD1 or TRBD2 (6 bases each). V was cut by 4 bases and J by 2 bases, with 12 bases left in between. Per the germline V gene, CDR1 is PRHDT and CDR2 is FYEKMQ (reference sequence). CDR3 length equals 15 residues. The CDR3 protein is CASSSPRGAYNEQFF. The DNA for the CDR3 is TGTGCCAGCAGCTCCCCTAGGGGGGCCTACAATGAGCAGTTCTTC.

For the CDR3, the DNA is TGCGCCAGCAGCCCGTCCGGGACTAGCGCCTCCTACGAGCAGTACTTC. Amino acid sequence: CASSPSGTSASYEQYF. The chain combines TRBV5-1 with TRBJ2-7; 10 bases are a match to TRBD2. Germline CDR1 is SGHRS and CDR2 is YFSETQ. V dropped 4 bases and J dropped 0; count of bases not matched to a gene: 7. The CDR3 has 16 residues. Full variable domain (outside the CDR3, taken from reference TRBV5-1 and TRBJ2-7): KAGVTQTPRYLIKTRGQQVTLSCSPISGHRSVSWYQQTPGQGLQFLFEYFSETQRNKGNFPGRFSGRQFSNSRSEMNVSTLELGDSALYLCASSPSGTSASYEQYFGPGTRLTVT.

This clone has only a few counts. Other DNA sequences in this sample translate to the same CDR3. This rearrangement joins TRBV7-2 to TRBJ2-7, with 9 bases matching TRBD1. The CDR3 is made up of 14 amino acids. V was clipped by 5 bases and J by 3 bases; unmatched bases: 5. Germline CDR1 reads SGHTA; CDR2 reads FQGNSA. The CDR3 region has the DNA TGTGCCAGCAGCCTCCGGACAGGGGACTACGAGCAGTACTTC. Translating it yields CASSLRTGDYEQYF. The full variable domain, rest sourced from reference TRBV7-2 and TRBJ2-7, is GAGVSQSPSNKVTEKGKDVELRCDPISGHTALYWYRQSLGQGLEFLIYFQGNSAPDKSGLPSDRFSAERTGGSVSTLTIQRTQQEDSAVYLCASSLRTGDYEQYFGPGTRLTVT.

The chain employs TRBV25-1 and TRBJ2-2; no clear D gene. The CDR3 runs 15 residues. Deletions cut 5 bases from V and 4 bases from J, with 14 bases between. From germline, CDR1 is MGHDK and CDR2 SYGVNS. CDR3 sequence reads: CASSFVDWSTGELFF. DNA of the CDR3: TGTGCCAGCAGTTTCGTCGACTGGAGCACCGGGGAGCTGTTTTTT.

The V and J genes are TRBV27 and TRBJ2-7; TRBD2 aligns across 8 bases. V shed 2 bases and J 4 bases; nucleotides not matched to a gene: 4. Germline loops: CDR1 MNHEY, CDR2 SMNVEV (reference sequence). The CDR3 runs to 14 residues. Here the CDR3 DNA reads TGTGCCAGCAGTTTACAGCGGGGGCCGTACGAGCAGTACTTC. Amino acids: CASSLQRGPYEQYF.

This clone was picked up one time. This chain connects TRBV9 to TRBJ1-1; D gene uncertain. Per the germline V gene, CDR1 is SGDLS and CDR2 is YYNGEE. The length of the CDR3 is 14 residues. Trimming took 3 bases from V and 5 from J, leaving 14 bases between them. CDR3 sequence: CASSATTRRTEAFF. DNA for the CDR3: TGTGCCAGCAGCGCCACTACTAGGAGGACTGAAGCTTTCTTT. The full variable domain, rest sourced from reference TRBV9 and TRBJ1-1, is DSGVTQTPKHLITATGQRVTLRCSPRSGDLSVYWYQQSLDQGLQFLIQYYNGEERAKGNILERFSAQQFPDLHSELNLSSLELGDSALYFCASSATTRRTEAFFGQGTRLTVV.

J is TRBJ2-1 and V is TRBV28; D is ambiguous. The ends were cut back, 2 bases at V and 6 bases at J, with 5 bases in the middle. Germline-derived CDR1 and CDR2 are MDHEN and SYDVKM. This CDR3 has 12 residues. CDR3 loop: CASSLTGNEQFF. CDR3 nucleotides: TGTGCCAGCAGTTTAACGGGCAATGAGCAGTTCTTC.

In its sample, this clone was seen a few times. V is TRBV7-2 and J is TRBJ2-7; possibly TRBD2 for D (6 bases). From germline, CDR1 is SGHTA and CDR2 FQGNSA. The V gene lost 3 bases and the J gene lost 4 bases, with 10 bases spanning the gap. The CDR3 has 13 amino acids. The CDR3 loop is CASSFRDLYEQYF. The CDR3 bases are TGTGCCAGCAGCTTCCGGGACTTATACGAGCAGTACTTC.

This clone was counted a few times. Germline is not matched at one junction end, which may reflect a read error. The rearrangement joins TRBV5-1 to TRBJ2-3, with a possible D match to TRBD2 (5 bases). The CDR3 contains 13 residues. CDR1 and CDR2 from the germline V gene are SGHRS and YFSETQ. The CDR3 coding sequence is TGCGCCAGCAGCTTGGAGACGGGGATCCGATCCATCTTT. Protein product: CASSLETGIRSIF.

The chain combines TRBV10-3 with TRBJ1-2; D is unclear. V lost 2 bases and J lost 2, with 6 bases in between. This CDR3 has 13 amino acids. Germline values: CDR1 ENHRY, CDR2 SYGVKD. Here the CDR3 DNA reads TGTGCCATCAGTGAGGCAGGAAACTATGGCTACACCTTC. Its protein is CAISEAGNYGYTF.

This clone was recorded a few times. The V gene is TRBV10-3, the J gene TRBJ2-3, with 8 nucleotides matching TRBD2. V lost 4 bases and J lost 2; bases outside the gene matches: 5. The CDR3 has 15 residues. Germline values: CDR1 ENHRY, CDR2 SYGVKD. CDR3 protein: CAISGGSGDTDTQYF. The CDR3 nucleotides read TGTGCCATCAGTGGCGGTAGCGGGGACACAGATACGCAGTATTTT.